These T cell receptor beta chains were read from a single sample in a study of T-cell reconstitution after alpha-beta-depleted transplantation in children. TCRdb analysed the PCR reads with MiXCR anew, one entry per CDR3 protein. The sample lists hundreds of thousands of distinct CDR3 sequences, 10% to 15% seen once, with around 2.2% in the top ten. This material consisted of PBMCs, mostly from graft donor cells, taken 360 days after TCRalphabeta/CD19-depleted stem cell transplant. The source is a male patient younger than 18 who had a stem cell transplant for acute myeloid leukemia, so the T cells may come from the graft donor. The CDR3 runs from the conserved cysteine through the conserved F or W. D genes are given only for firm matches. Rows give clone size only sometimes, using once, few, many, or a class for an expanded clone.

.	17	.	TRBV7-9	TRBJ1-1	CASSLSRKGSRNTEAFF	TGTGCCAGCAGCTTATCACGAAAGGGGTCCCGGAACACTGAAGCTTTCTTT
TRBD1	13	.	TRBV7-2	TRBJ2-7	CASSLATRGEQYF	TGTGCCAGCAGCCTAGCTACCAGGGGGGAGCAGTACTTC
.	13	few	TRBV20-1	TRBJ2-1	CSAFPGRYNEQFF	TGCAGTGCATTCCCCGGACGGTACAATGAGCAGTTCTTC
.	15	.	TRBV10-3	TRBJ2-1	CAIMDLSRSYNEQFF	TGTGCCATCATGGATTTATCTCGATCCTACAATGAGCAGTTCTTC
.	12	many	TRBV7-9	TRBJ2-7	CASTIGGDEQYF	TGTGCCAGCACCATAGGTGGCGACGAGCAGTACTTC
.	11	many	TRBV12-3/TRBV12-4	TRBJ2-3	CASSLLDTQYF	TGTGCCAGCAGCTTACTCGATACGCAGTATTTT
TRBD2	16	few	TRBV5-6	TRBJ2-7	CASRPVTTSGRNEQYF	TGTGCCAGCAGACCGGTTACGACTAGCGGGAGGAACGAGCAGTACTTC
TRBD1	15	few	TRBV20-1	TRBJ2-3	CSARGLTGGISTQYF	TGCAGTGCTAGAGGGCTCACAGGGGGGATTAGTACGCAGTATTTT
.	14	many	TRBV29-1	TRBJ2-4	CSVGRLGTKNIQYF	TGCAGCGTTGGGAGGCTAGGGACCAAAAACATTCAGTACTTC
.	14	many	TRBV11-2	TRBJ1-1	CASSFPAGDTEAFF	TGTGCCAGCAGCTTCCCGGCAGGGGACACTGAAGCTTTCTTT
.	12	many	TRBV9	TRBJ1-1	CASSARNTEAFF	TGTGCCAGCAGCGCCAGAAACACTGAAGCTTTCTTT
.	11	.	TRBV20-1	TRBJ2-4	CSARGPGIQYF	TGCAGTGCTAGAGGCCCGGGCATTCAGTACTTC
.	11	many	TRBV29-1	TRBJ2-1	CSVRTNNEQFF	TGCAGCGTTCGGACGAACAATGAGCAGTTCTTC
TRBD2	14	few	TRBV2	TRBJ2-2	CARRTSANTGELFF	TGTGCCCGAAGGACTAGCGCGAACACCGGGGAGCTGTTTTTT
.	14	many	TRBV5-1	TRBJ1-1	CASSLWQVGTEAFF	TGCGCCAGCAGCTTGTGGCAGGTGGGCACTGAAGCTTTCTTT
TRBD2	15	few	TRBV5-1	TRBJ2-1	CASSLLAGVENEQFF	TGCGCCAGCAGCTTGCTGGCGGGAGTGGAGAATGAGCAGTTCTTC
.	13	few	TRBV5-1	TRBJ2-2	CASSLGETGELFF	TGCGCCAGCAGCTTGGGTGAAACCGGGGAGCTGTTTTTT
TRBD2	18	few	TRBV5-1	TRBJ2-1	CASVGGTSGRNVYNEQFF	TGCGCCAGCGTCGGAGGGACTAGCGGGAGGAATGTTTACAATGAGCAGTTCTTC
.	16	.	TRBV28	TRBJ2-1	CASTLWYDGGGNEQFF	TGTGCCAGCACCTTATGGTATGACGGTGGGGGCAATGAGCAGTTCTTC
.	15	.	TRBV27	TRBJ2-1	CASRETDGIYNGQFF	TGTGCCAGCAGGGAGACAGACGGTATCTACAATGGGCAGTTCTTC
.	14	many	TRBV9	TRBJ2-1	CASSPMGGQDEQFF	TGTGCCAGCAGCCCTATGGGGGGGCAGGATGAGCAGTTCTTC
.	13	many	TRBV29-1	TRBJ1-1	CSVSGRLNTEAFF	TGCAGCGTTAGTGGACGCTTGAACACTGAAGCTTTCTTT
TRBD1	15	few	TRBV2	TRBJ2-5	CASSPDSGGGETQYF	TGTGCCAGCAGTCCCGACTCAGGGGGCGGAGAGACCCAGTACTTC
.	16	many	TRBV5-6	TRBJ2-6	CASSSRRLSGANVLTF	TGTGCCAGCAGCTCCCGCAGATTGAGTGGGGCCAACGTCCTGACTTTC
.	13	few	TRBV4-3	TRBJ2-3	CASSHDVDHTQYF	TGCGCCAGCAGCCACGACGTCGACCATACGCAGTATTTT
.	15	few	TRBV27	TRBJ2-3	CATQPGRSFTDTQYF	TGTGCCACCCAGCCGGGGCGGTCCTTCACAGATACGCAGTATTTT
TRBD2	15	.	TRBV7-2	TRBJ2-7	CASSSPTSGRGEQYF	TGTGCCAGCAGCTCCCCGACTAGCGGGAGGGGAGAGCAGTACTTC
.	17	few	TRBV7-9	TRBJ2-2	CASSLPPSVLYTGELFF	TGTGCCAGCAGCTTACCACCTAGCGTCCTATACACCGGGGAGCTGTTTTTT
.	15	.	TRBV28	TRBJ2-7	CASSLGRYEPYEQYF	TGTGCCAGCAGTTTAGGCAGGTATGAACCCTACGAGCAGTACTTC
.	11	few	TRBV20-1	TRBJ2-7	CSARQTSEQYF	TGCAGTGCTAGGCAGACTAGTGAGCAGTACTTC
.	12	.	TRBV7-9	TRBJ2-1	CASSLGALLQFF	TGTGCCAGCAGCTTAGGGGCCCTGCTGCAGTTCTTC
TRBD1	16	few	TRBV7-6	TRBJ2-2	CASSLFGRGRTGELFF	TGTGCCAGCAGCTTATTTGGCAGGGGGCGTACCGGGGAGCTGTTTTTT
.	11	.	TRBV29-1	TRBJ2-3	CSVEGAYTQYF	TGCAGCGTTGAGGGGGCGTATACGCAGTATTTT
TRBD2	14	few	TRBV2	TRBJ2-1	CASSELAGNNEQFF	TGTGCCAGCAGTGAACTAGCGGGAAACAATGAGCAGTTCTTC
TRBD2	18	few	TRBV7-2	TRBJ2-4	CASSISLAGGGWRNIQYF	TGTGCCAGCAGCATTTCTCTAGCGGGAGGAGGGTGGCGGAACATTCAGTACTTC
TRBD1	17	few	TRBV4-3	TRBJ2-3	CASSHAHRDRVGDTQYF	TGCGCCAGCAGCCATGCCCACCGGGACAGGGTAGGAGATACGCAGTATTTT
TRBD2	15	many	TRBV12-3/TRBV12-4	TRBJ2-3	CASDQAGGSTDTQYF	TGTGCCAGCGATCAGGCGGGAGGGAGTACAGATACGCAGTATTTT
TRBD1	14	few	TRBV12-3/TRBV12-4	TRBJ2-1	CASSFETGGDEQFF	TGTGCCAGCAGTTTCGAGACAGGGGGCGATGAGCAGTTCTTC
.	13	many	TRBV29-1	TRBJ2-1	CSVEGRTYNEQFF	TGCAGCGTTGAAGGTAGGACCTACAATGAGCAGTTCTTC
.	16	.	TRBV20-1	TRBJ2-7	CSANYEGWRTSYEQYF	TGCAGTGCAAATTACGAGGGGTGGCGAACCTCCTACGAGCAGTACTTC
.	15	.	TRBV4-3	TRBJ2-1	CASSQDLDRTNEQFF	TGCGCCAGCAGCCAAGATCTCGACAGGACCAATGAGCAGTTCTTC
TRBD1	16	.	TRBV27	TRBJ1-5	CASSLLGQGKDQPQHF	TGTGCCAGCAGTTTACTCGGACAGGGGAAGGATCAGCCCCAGCATTTT
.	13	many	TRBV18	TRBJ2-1	CASSPQTVAEQFF	TGTGCCAGCTCACCACAGACGGTAGCGGAGCAGTTCTTC
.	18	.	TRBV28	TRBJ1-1	CASLPFGVAGWPTDQAFF	TGTGCCAGCCTTCCCTTCGGGGTGGCAGGGTGGCCCACCGATCAAGCTTTCTTT
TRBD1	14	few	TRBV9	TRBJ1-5	CASSVGQGVQPQHF	TGTGCCAGCAGCGTAGGACAGGGGGTTCAGCCCCAGCATTTT
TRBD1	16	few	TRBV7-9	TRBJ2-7	CASSLAHRGSLDEQYF	TGTGCCAGCAGCTTAGCCCACAGGGGATCGTTGGACGAGCAGTACTTC
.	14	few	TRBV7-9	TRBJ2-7	CASSLPLGNYEQYF	TGTGCCAGCAGCTTACCTCTAGGGAACTACGAGCAGTACTTC
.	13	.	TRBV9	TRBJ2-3	CASSGGSENTQYF	TGTGCCAGCAGCGGAGGTTCGGAGAATACGCAGTATTTT
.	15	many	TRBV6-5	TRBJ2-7	CASSYPTGLAGEQYF	TGTGCCAGCAGTTACCCTACGGGACTTGCGGGCGAGCAGTACTTC
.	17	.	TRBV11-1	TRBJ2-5	CASSLALQGLFKQTQYF	TGTGCCAGCAGCTTAGCGCTCCAAGGCCTCTTTAAACAGACCCAGTACTTC
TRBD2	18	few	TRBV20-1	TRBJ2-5	CSASPGLAGGMYQETQYF	TGCAGTGCTAGCCCAGGACTAGCGGGAGGGATGTACCAAGAGACCCAGTACTTC
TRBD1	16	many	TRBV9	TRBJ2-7	CASSPRGMGQGYEQYF	TGTGCCAGCAGCCCTCGAGGAATGGGACAGGGGTACGAGCAGTACTTC
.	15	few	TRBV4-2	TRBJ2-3	CASSPGTPLMYTQYF	TGTGCCAGCAGCCCCGGGACTCCTCTGATGTATACGCAGTATTTT
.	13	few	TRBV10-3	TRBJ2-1	CAISEPLGTKQFF	TGTGCCATCAGTGAGCCTTTAGGGACCAAGCAGTTCTTC
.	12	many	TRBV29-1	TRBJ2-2	CSVAPGTGELFF	TGCAGCGTAGCCCCGGGCACCGGGGAGCTGTTTTTT
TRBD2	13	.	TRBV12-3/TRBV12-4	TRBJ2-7	CASRSGDSYEQYF	TGTGCCAGCAGGAGCGGGGACTCCTACGAGCAGTACTTC
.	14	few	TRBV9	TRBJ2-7	CASSVDLLSYEQYF	TGTGCCAGCAGCGTAGACTTACTTTCCTACGAGCAGTACTTC
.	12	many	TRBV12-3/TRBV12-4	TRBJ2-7	CASSLPPHEQYF	TGTGCCAGCAGTTTACCCCCCCACGAGCAGTACTTC